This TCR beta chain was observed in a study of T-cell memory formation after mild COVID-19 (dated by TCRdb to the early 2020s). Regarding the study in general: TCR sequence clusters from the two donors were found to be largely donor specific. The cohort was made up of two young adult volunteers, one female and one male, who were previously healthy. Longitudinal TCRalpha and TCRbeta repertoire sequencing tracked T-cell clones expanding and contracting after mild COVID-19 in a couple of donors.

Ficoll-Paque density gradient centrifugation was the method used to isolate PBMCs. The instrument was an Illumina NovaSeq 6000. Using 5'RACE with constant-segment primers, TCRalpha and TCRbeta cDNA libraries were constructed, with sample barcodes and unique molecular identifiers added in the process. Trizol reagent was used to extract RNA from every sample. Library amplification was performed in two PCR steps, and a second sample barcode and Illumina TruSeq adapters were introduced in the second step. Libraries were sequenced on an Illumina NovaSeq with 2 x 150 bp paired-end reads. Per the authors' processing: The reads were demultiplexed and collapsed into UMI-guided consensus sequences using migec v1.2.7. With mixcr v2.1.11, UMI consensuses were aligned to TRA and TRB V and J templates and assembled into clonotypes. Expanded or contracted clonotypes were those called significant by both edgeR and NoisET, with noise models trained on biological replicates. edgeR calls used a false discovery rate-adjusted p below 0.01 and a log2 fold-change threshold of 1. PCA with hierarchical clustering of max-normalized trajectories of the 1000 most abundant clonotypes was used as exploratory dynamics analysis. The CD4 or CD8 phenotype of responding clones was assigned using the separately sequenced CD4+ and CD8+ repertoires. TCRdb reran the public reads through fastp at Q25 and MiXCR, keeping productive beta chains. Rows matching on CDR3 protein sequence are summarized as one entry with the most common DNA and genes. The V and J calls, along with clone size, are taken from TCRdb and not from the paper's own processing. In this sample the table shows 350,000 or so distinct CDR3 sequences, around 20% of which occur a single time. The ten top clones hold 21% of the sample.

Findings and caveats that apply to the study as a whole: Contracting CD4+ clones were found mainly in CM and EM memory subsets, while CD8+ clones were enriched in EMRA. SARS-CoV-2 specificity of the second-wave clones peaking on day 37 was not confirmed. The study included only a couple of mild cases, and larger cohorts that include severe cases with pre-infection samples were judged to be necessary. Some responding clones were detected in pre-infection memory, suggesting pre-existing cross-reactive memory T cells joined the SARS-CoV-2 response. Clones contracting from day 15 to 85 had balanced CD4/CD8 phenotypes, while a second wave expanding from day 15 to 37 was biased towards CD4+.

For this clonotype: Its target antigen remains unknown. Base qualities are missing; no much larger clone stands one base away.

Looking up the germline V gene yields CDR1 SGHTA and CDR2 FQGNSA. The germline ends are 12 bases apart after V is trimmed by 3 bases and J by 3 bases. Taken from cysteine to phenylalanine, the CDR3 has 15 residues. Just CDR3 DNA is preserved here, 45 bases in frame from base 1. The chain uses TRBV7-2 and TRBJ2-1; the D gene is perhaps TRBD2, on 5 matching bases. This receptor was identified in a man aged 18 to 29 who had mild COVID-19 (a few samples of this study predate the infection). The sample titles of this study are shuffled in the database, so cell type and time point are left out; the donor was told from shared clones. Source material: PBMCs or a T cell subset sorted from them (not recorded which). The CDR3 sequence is CASSFAPAVYNEQFF. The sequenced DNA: TGTGCCAGCAGCTTCGCTCCAGCGGTCTACAATGAGCAGTTCTTC.